This T cell receptor (beta chain) was recovered during a study of vaccination and CD4 T cells after COVID-19. For the study at large: Mild disease affected roughly ten convalescent patients and severe disease one, all SARS-CoV-2 positive by nasal swab PCR. For each participant, vaccination comprised two doses of either the BNT162b2 or the mRNA-1273 vaccine. Overlapping peptides of the spike proteins of SARS-CoV-2, HCoV-NL63, HCoV-OC43 and HCoV-229E were used for cell stimulation. Study findings and constraints: Sampling was limited to relatively few convalescent patients, with no early post-infection timepoints studied.

The study sequenced cultured CD4+ T cell DNA using the Oncomine TCR Beta short-read assay. TCRdb processed the PCR reads anew with MiXCR; each CDR3 protein has one entry. The sample lists roughly 20,000 distinct CDR3 sequences, roughly half occurring once. Specified treatment: approximately 9-day PBMC culture with coronavirus spike peptide pools or control peptides (ViraFEST assay). From germline, CDR1 is SGHNT and CDR2 YENEEA. The V and J ends lost 0 bases and 4 bases respectively, with 6 bases between them. The CDR3 is made up of 13 amino acids. About this clonotype: The antigen remains undetermined.

The J gene is TRBJ1-1, the V gene TRBV11-3; unclear D gene. Sequencing used CD4+ T cells from blood, cultured in vitro. The origin of this receptor is a human donor who had recovered from COVID-19. CDR3 sequence reads: CASSLDMITEAFF. The CDR3 DNA sequence: TGTGCCAGCAGCTTAGACATGATCACTGAAGCTTTCTTT.